These 5 T cell receptor beta chains were sequenced from one sample in a study of shared clonotypes between healthy human individuals. Sequenced by immunoSEQ multiplex PCR; TCRdb stores in-frame clones only, minus some. The table records fewer than 2.5 million clones, 93% of them present only once. The sequenced sample was naive CD4+ T cells from PBMCs. The subset: CD45RA+ positively selected. Source of these receptors: a man aged 18 to 30 in good health. Some clones in this sample may be carry-over from other donors' samples.

The chain uses TRBV7-2 and TRBJ2-1; 7 bases agree with TRBD2. J was trimmed by 0 bases and V by 5 bases; bases with no gene match: 4. Germline V gene data show CDR1 as SGHTA and CDR2 as FQGNSA. The CDR3 extends over 15 amino acids. The CDR3 bases are TGTGCCAGCAGCACTAGCGCCAGCTCCTACAATGAGCAGTTCTTC. Protein product: CASSTSASSYNEQFF.

The chain recombines TRBV7-2 with TRBJ2-6; unclear D gene. CDR1 SGHTA and CDR2 FQGNSA come from the germline V gene. The V gene lost 3 bases and the J gene lost 0 bases, with 6 bases spanning the gap. The CDR3 extends over 15 amino acids. The CDR3 DNA reads TGTGCCAGCAGCTTCCGTTACTCTGGGGCCAACGTCCTGACTTTC. This codes for CASSFRYSGANVLTF.

This clone is a singleton in its sample. For the CDR3, the DNA is TGTGCCAGCAGTGAAGCCCGACAGACTTTTGGAGGAGCTTTCTTT. Its protein product is CASSEARQTFGGAFF. The genes are TRBV2 and TRBJ1-1; perhaps TRBD1 as D (5 bases). V dropped 0 bases and J dropped 10 bases, with 18 bases sitting between them. Germline V gene data show CDR1 as SNHLY and CDR2 as FYNNEI. The CDR3 sequence is 15 residues long.

This chain links TRBV23-1 with TRBJ1-1; D may be TRBD1 (6 bases). TRBV23-1 is an ORF; its function is uncertain. The CDR3 is 14 amino acids. V was shortened by 3 bases and J by 10 bases, with 18 bases between the two germline ends. DNA for the CDR3: TGCGCCAGCAGTCAGCCCAGGGAGGGGGGGAGAGCTTTCTTT. Its translation is CASSQPREGGRAFF.

V usage is TRBV25-1 and J usage is TRBJ2-2, with D unclear. The length of the CDR3 is 11 residues. Germline V gene data show CDR1 as MGHDK and CDR2 as SYGVNS. Trimming stripped 4 bases from V and 7 bases from J, with 4 bases between. CDR3 protein: CASSVHGELFF. The CDR3 region has the DNA TGTGCCAGCAGTGTCCACGGGGAGCTGTTTTTT.